The rows below give T cell receptor beta chains drawn from one sample of a study of T cells after yellow fever vaccination. A single record per CDR3 protein comes from TCRdb applying MiXCR to the 5' RACE reads. The data hold about 74,000 distinct CDR3 sequences, with about 6.6% observed a single time. Sequencing used CD8+ T cells sorted from PBMCs, obtained roughly 5 days after the first yellow fever vaccination. All receptors come from a man aged 18 to 35 who received the YFV17D yellow fever vaccine. The CDR3 runs from the conserved cysteine through the conserved F or W. D genes are given only for firm matches. Only some rows state a clone size, as once, few, many or a class for expanded clones.

j_gene | d_gene | abundance | v_gene | CDR3nt | CDR3aa
TRBJ2-5 | TRBD2 | NA | TRBV7-9 | TGTGCCAGCAGCTTAGCCACTAGCGGGGGATTGGAGACCCAGTACTTC | CASSLATSGGLETQYF
TRBJ2-3 | NA | NA | TRBV5-6 | TGTGCCAGCAGCGAGGGGTTAGATACGCAGTATTTT | CASSEGLDTQYF
TRBJ2-1 | TRBD2 | many | TRBV5-1 | TGCGCCAGCAGCTGGCCTTGGACTAGCGGGGGCCGCAGCTCCTACAATGAGCAGTTCTTC | CASSWPWTSGGRSSYNEQFF
TRBJ2-3 | TRBD2 | NA | TRBV3-1 | TGTGCCAGCAGCCCGGGGGGACTCAGCACAGATACGCAGTATTTT | CASSPGGLSTDTQYF
TRBJ2-3 | TRBD2 | few | TRBV7-2 | TGTGCCAGCAGCGCCCTACTAGCGGGGGAGGATACGCAGTATTTT | CASSALLAGEDTQYF
TRBJ2-2 | NA | few | TRBV5-5 | TGTGCCAGCAGCTTGCGGGGACTTCTCCCGGGGGCCGGGGAGCTGTTTTTT | CASSLRGLLPGAGELFF
TRBJ1-1 | NA | few | TRBV4-1 | TGCGCCAGCAGCCAAGGTCGAGGAGGGGGAACTGAAGCTTTCTTT | CASSQGRGGGTEAFF
TRBJ1-1 | NA | many | TRBV7-9 | TGTGCCAGCAGCTTTTCGGGGAGTTTCGCTGAAGCTTTCTTT | CASSFSGSFAEAFF
TRBJ1-6 | NA | many | TRBV7-2 | TGTGCCAGCGTTGGGGGAGGTTCACCCCTCCACTTT | CASVGGGSPLHF
TRBJ2-1 | NA | few | TRBV6-1 | TGTGCCAGCACGTGGCTGTTGGGGGGTGAGCAGTTCTTC | CASTWLLGGEQFF
TRBJ1-1 | NA | few | TRBV9 | TGTGCCAGCAGCGTAGTCGAGCACGCGGAGGCTTTCTTT | CASSVVEHAEAFF
TRBJ1-5 | NA | many | TRBV6-5 | TGTGCCAGCAGTTATATGGGGGGCAATCAGCCCCAGCATTTT | CASSYMGGNQPQHF
TRBJ2-2 | NA | few | TRBV27 | TGTGCCAGCGCTACCCATGGGGGCGGGGAGCTGTTTTTT | CASATHGGGELFF
TRBJ1-5 | TRBD1 | NA | TRBV6-5 | TGTGCCAGCAGACGGACAGGGGGCGCGAATCAGCCCCAGCATTTT | CASRRTGGANQPQHF
TRBJ2-1 | NA | many | TRBV7-9 | TGTGCCAGCAGCGATGAGGCCCCCGAGCAGTTCTTC | CASSDEAPEQFF
TRBJ2-5 | TRBD2 | NA | TRBV7-6 | TGTGCCAGCAGCTCTCCGGGGAGGGTACAAGAGACCCAGTACTTC | CASSSPGRVQETQYF
TRBJ2-7 | NA | few | TRBV29-1 | TGCAGCGTTCGTGCAGGGGACAACTACGAGCAGTACTTC | CSVRAGDNYEQYF
TRBJ2-1 | NA | NA | TRBV21-1 | TGTGCCAGCACCGGATTGAGAGGAGGGGGCAACAATTTC | CASTGLRGGGNNF
TRBJ2-5 | NA | few | TRBV6-2/TRBV6-3 | TGTGCCAGCAGTTGGAAGGACCAAGAGACCCAGTACTTC | CASSWKDQETQYF
TRBJ1-1 | TRBD1 | NA | TRBV19 | TGTGCCACTCGACAGGGGCCGCAACCACCTGAAGCTTTCTTT | CATRQGPQPPEAFF
TRBJ2-3 | NA | medium-sized | TRBV9 | TGTGCCAGCAGCGAAACGGGGGCAGATACGCAGTATTTT | CASSETGADTQYF
TRBJ2-5 | TRBD2 | many | TRBV11-2 | TGTGCCAGCAGCCCCTCTAGCGGGGGCCAAGAGACCCAGTACTTC | CASSPSSGGQETQYF
TRBJ2-3 | TRBD1 | few | TRBV14 | TGTGCCAGCAGCCAAGATGGGACAGCGTACACAGATACGCAGTATTTT | CASSQDGTAYTDTQYF
TRBJ1-5 | NA | few | TRBV7-8 | TGTGCCAGCAGCTTACCCGGATCTGGTAGCAATCAGCCCCAGCATTTT | CASSLPGSGSNQPQHF
TRBJ2-7 | TRBD1 | many | TRBV12-3/TRBV12-4 | TGTGCCAGCAGTGCCGGGACAGGGCCCTACGAGCAGTACTTC | CASSAGTGPYEQYF
TRBJ1-3 | NA | many | TRBV29-1 | TGCAGCGTTGTAAAGGAGTCGGACGGAAACACCATATATTTT | CSVVKESDGNTIYF
TRBJ2-3 | NA | NA | TRBV5-1 | TGCGCCAGCAGCTTAGGAAACGCCTACACAGATACGCAGTATTTT | CASSLGNAYTDTQYF
TRBJ1-2 | NA | many | TRBV7-9 | TGTGCCAGCAGCTTAGAACACAGGGTCTCTGGCTACACCTTC | CASSLEHRVSGYTF
TRBJ2-2 | NA | many | TRBV7-9 | TGTGCCAGCAGCTTAGGACGAACCGGGGAGCTGTTTTTT | CASSLGRTGELFF
TRBJ2-7 | NA | many | TRBV7-9 | TGTGCCAGCAGCACAGCCCCCGCCTCCTACGAGCAGTACTTC | CASSTAPASYEQYF
TRBJ2-6 | NA | few | TRBV9 | TGTGCCAGCAGCGCCAGGAACTCTGGGGCCAACGTCCTGACTTTC | CASSARNSGANVLTF
TRBJ1-6 | NA | NA | TRBV4-1 | TGCGCCAGCAGCCAAGCGGCAGCTAGCTCGGGTTCACCCCTCTACTTT | CASSQAAASSGSPLYF
TRBJ2-2 | NA | few | TRBV5-1 | TGCGCCAGCAGCTTGGCCGATTCGGGCACCGGGGAGCTGTTTTTT | CASSLADSGTGELFF
TRBJ2-2 | TRBD2 | many | TRBV7-9 | TGTGCCAGCAGCTCGTACCGGACTAGCGACTCCGGGGAGCTGTTTTTT | CASSSYRTSDSGELFF
TRBJ1-6 | NA | few | TRBV10-3 | TGTGCCATCAGGGGGCCTGATTGGGGGGATAATTCACCCCTCCACTTT | CAIRGPDWGDNSPLHF
TRBJ2-2 | NA | NA | TRBV6-2/TRBV6-3 | TGTGCCAGCAGTCTGTCTTCCACCGGGGAGCTGTTTTTT | CASSLSSTGELFF
TRBJ1-1 | NA | many | TRBV12-3/TRBV12-4 | TGTGCCAGCAGTTTTACCACTGAAGCTTTCTTT | CASSFTTEAFF
TRBJ1-5 | NA | few | TRBV7-9 | TGTGCCAGCAGCTTCGAGTTTGGGTACGAAAGCAATCAGCCCCAGCATTTT | CASSFEFGYESNQPQHF
TRBJ2-3 | TRBD2 | many | TRBV4-1 | TGCGCCAGCAGCCAGGAAGAGATTAGCGGGGCCACAGATACGCAGTATTTT | CASSQEEISGATDTQYF
TRBJ2-1 | TRBD1 | NA | TRBV6-1 | TGTGCCAGCAGCCAGGGGACAGGGGGCGTGGGTGAGCAGTTCTTC | CASSQGTGGVGEQFF
TRBJ2-1 | NA | few | TRBV12-3/TRBV12-4 | TGTGCCAGCAGTCCCCAAGGAGGGGACAGCAACAATGAGCAGTTCTTC | CASSPQGGDSNNEQFF
TRBJ2-2 | TRBD1 | many | TRBV27 | TGTGCCAGCACCTCCGGACAGGGGCACACCGGGGAGCTGTTTTTT | CASTSGQGHTGELFF
TRBJ2-5 | NA | many | TRBV9 | TGTGCCAGCAGTCCCGAAGCAGCAGAGACCCAGTACTTC | CASSPEAAETQYF
TRBJ2-3 | TRBD2 | many | TRBV7-3 | TGTGCCAGCAGCTCTTCGGGGGGGGTCACAGATACGCAGTATTTT | CASSSSGGVTDTQYF
TRBJ2-1 | NA | many | TRBV7-9 | TGTGCCAGCAGCCCTGATGACGGGAGATCCTACAATGAGCAGTTCTTC | CASSPDDGRSYNEQFF
TRBJ1-4 | NA | few | TRBV29-1 | TGCAGCGTTGAAGAGGGTGGACCCAGTGTGATGGCTAATGAAAAACTGTTTTTT | CSVEEGGPSVMANEKLFF